The rows below give T cell receptor beta chains drawn from one sample of a study of T-cell reconstitution after alpha-beta-depleted transplantation in children. From the PCR reads, TCRdb called clonotypes with MiXCR, one entry per CDR3 protein. The table lists around 480,000 distinct CDR3 sequences, 32% of them singletons. The starting material was PBMCs from the stem cell graft donor, obtained from the stem cell graft. These receptors all come from a human donor who donated a stem cell graft to a child with aplastic anemia. Both conserved end residues are part of each CDR3. D genes are given only for firm matches. Rows may omit the clone size; those that give it use once, few, many or a size class.

v_call	clone_size	j_call	d_call	cdr3_aa	cdr3_nt
TRBV10-3	-	TRBJ1-2	-	CASSESTEMGYTF	TGTGCCAGCAGCGAGTCGACAGAGATGGGCTACACCTTC
TRBV3-1	-	TRBJ2-2	TRBD1	CASSLGQVTGELFF	TGTGCCAGCAGCCTGGGACAGGTCACCGGGGAGCTGTTTTTT
TRBV7-8	-	TRBJ2-7	TRBD2	CASSQLASRASYEQYF	TGTGCCAGCAGCCAACTAGCGTCGAGGGCCTCCTACGAGCAGTACTTC
TRBV20-1	-	TRBJ2-7	-	CSASGSPAYEQYF	TGCAGTGCTAGCGGGAGCCCCGCCTACGAGCAGTACTTC
TRBV5-4	-	TRBJ2-3	-	CASSLQVERATDTQYF	TGTGCCAGCAGCTTGCAAGTCGAGCGGGCCACAGATACGCAGTATTTT
TRBV9	-	TRBJ2-3	TRBD2	CASSVLAGSTDTQYF	TGTGCCAGCAGCGTTCTAGCGGGGAGCACAGATACGCAGTATTTT
TRBV7-8	few	TRBJ2-1	-	CASTSLDASYNEQFF	TGTGCCAGTACCTCTTTGGATGCTTCCTACAATGAGCAGTTCTTC
TRBV20-1	-	TRBJ2-3	-	CSAAGGSTDTQYF	TGCAGTGCGGCGGGCGGTAGCACAGATACGCAGTATTTT
TRBV11-1	-	TRBJ1-1	TRBD1	CASSLPSTGTDSNTEAFF	TGTGCCAGCAGCTTACCGTCGACAGGGACTGATTCTAACACTGAAGCTTTCTTT
TRBV12-5	few	TRBJ2-5	-	CASGFGSGETQYF	TGTGCTAGTGGTTTTGGGTCTGGGGAGACCCAGTACTTC
TRBV29-1	few	TRBJ2-3	TRBD1	CSAPDRGLTDTQYF	TGCAGCGCCCCGGACAGGGGGCTAACAGATACGCAGTATTTT
TRBV7-2	many	TRBJ1-2	-	CASSLAGEKRGYTF	TGTGCCAGCAGCTTAGCGGGGGAAAAGAGAGGCTACACCTTC
TRBV27	-	TRBJ2-3	TRBD2	CASRLAGPPDTQYF	TGTGCCAGCAGGTTAGCGGGCCCCCCAGATACGCAGTATTTT
TRBV12-3/TRBV12-4	-	TRBJ1-3	-	CASSDPGRGNTIYF	TGTGCCAGCAGTGACCCGGGACGGGGAAACACCATATATTTT
TRBV27	few	TRBJ2-1	-	CASSPRSAGRNEQFF	TGTGCCAGCAGCCCTAGGTCGGCGGGGCGCAATGAGCAGTTCTTC
TRBV18	few	TRBJ2-5	-	CASSEGEETQYF	TGTGCCAGCTCAGAGGGGGAAGAGACCCAGTACTTC
TRBV12-3/TRBV12-4	-	TRBJ2-1	-	CASSLGRQGKTNEQFF	TGTGCCAGCAGTTTAGGGCGGCAGGGCAAGACCAATGAGCAGTTCTTC
TRBV13	many	TRBJ2-7	-	CASSFADSAAVPGAYEQYF	TGTGCCAGCAGCTTTGCTGACTCGGCGGCCGTCCCTGGGGCTTACGAGCAGTACTTC
TRBV20-1	-	TRBJ1-1	-	CSARDGGRGNTEAFF	TGCAGTGCTAGAGATGGTGGCAGGGGGAACACTGAAGCTTTCTTT
TRBV29-1	few	TRBJ1-6	-	CSVGAGNLGSPLHF	TGCAGCGTTGGGGCGGGGAATTTGGGTTCACCCCTCCACTTT
TRBV20-1	few	TRBJ2-1	-	CSARGLVAVHEQFF	TGCAGTGCTAGAGGGTTGGTGGCAGTCCATGAGCAGTTCTTC
TRBV12-3/TRBV12-4	few	TRBJ2-7	TRBD2	CASSLTSGSIYEQYF	TGTGCCAGCAGCTTAACTAGCGGGAGTATCTACGAGCAGTACTTC
TRBV30	-	TRBJ2-2	-	CAWSVWASGELFF	TGTGCCTGGAGTGTATGGGCATCCGGGGAGCTGTTTTTT
TRBV5-6	-	TRBJ1-1	-	CASSLYRRDTEAFF	TGTGCCAGCAGCTTATACAGAAGGGACACTGAAGCTTTCTTT
TRBV30	-	TRBJ2-1	TRBD2	CAWSVLDRLAVYNEQFF	TGTGCCTGGAGTGTCCTCGATCGACTAGCGGTTTACAATGAGCAGTTCTTC
TRBV20-1	-	TRBJ1-1	-	CSARDRVDTEAFF	TGCAGTGCTAGAGATCGGGTGGACACTGAAGCTTTCTTT